The 27 T cell receptor beta chains listed next were all sequenced from one sample in a study of T cell changes during pregnancy in multiple sclerosis. Generated by immunoSEQ multiplex PCR, the TCRdb table keeps only in-frame clones and is missing some. Altogether about 38,000 clones are present, 90% being singletons, with the ten largest covering about 0.6%. Sequencing used CD4+ T cells from peripheral blood mononuclear cells, obtained in the second trimester of pregnancy. The receptors originated from a female donor with multiple sclerosis, enrolled in a pregnancy study.

The chain is built from TRBV10-2 and TRBJ2-7, with 7 bases fitting TRBD2. Per the germline V gene, CDR1 is WSHSY and CDR2 is SAAADI. The CDR3 length is 14 residues. V gave up 2 bases and J gave up 5 bases; unmatched junction bases: 6. As DNA, the CDR3 is TGCGCCAGCAGTGAGGGACTAGTTTTCGACGAGCAGTACTTC. Protein product: CASSEGLVFDEQYF.

The table lists this clone with a count of one. J is TRBJ1-1 and V is TRBV21-1; TRBD1, as called in the table, went unchecked against the DNA. TRBV21-1 counts as a pseudogene. The CDR3 has 16 residues. The CDR3 loop reads CASSKWTGRGLTEAFF. The CDR3 nucleotides read TGTGCCAGCAGCAAGTGGACAGGGAGGGGGTTAACTGAAGCTTTCTTT.

The chain couples TRBV5-4 to TRBJ2-5, with 13 bases lining up with TRBD2. V was clipped by 4 bases and J by 14 bases; unmatched bases: 8. Germline CDR1 SGHNT, CDR2 YYREEE (reference sequence). The CDR3 totals 13 residues. As DNA, the CDR3 is TGTGCCAGCAGCGACGGGACTAGCGGGATTCCCTACTTC. This gives the protein CASSDGTSGIPYF.

The genes are TRBV11-3 and TRBJ2-7; TRBD1 aligns across 8 bases. The germline CDR1 and CDR2 sequences are SGHNT and YENEEA. With 1 base clipped from V and 7 bases from J, the junction kept 6 bases outside the gene matches. The CDR3 extends over 14 amino acids. CDR3 nucleotide sequence: TGTGCCAGCAGCTTAGGGACAGGGCCAGGGGAGCAGTACTTC. Translation gives CASSLGTGPGEQYF. Looking up the rest from reference TRBV11-3 and TRBJ2-7 gives the full variable domain: EAGVVQSPRYKIIEKKQPVAFWCNPISGHNTLYWYLQNLGQGPELLIRYENEEAVDDSQLPKDRFSAERLKGVDSTLKIQPAELGDSAVYLCASSLGTGPGEQYFGPGTRLTVT.

This clone has more than one count but fewer than ten. The rearrangement uses TRBV18 and TRBJ1-2, with a tentative D call TRBD1 (5 bases). The germline V gene has CDR1 KGHSH and CDR2 LQKENI. The CDR3 spans 16 residues. V was shortened by 3 bases and J by 0 bases, with 14 bases between the two germline ends. The CDR3: CASSPMKPDTNYGYTF. The DNA for the CDR3 is TGTGCCAGCTCACCGATGAAACCGGACACTAACTATGGCTACACCTTC.

J is TRBJ2-3 and V is TRBV18; a possible D gene is TRBD2 (6 bases). This CDR3 is 14 amino acids long. Trimming removed 2 bases at V and 9 bases at J, with 15 bases between. CDR1 KGHSH and CDR2 LQKENI come from the germline V gene. The CDR3 loop is CASSPAGSPNTQYF. CDR3 coding DNA: TGTGCCAGCTCACCAGCGGGGTCGCCCAACACGCAGTATTTT. Supplemented by reference TRBV18 and TRBJ2-3, the full variable domain reads NAGVMQNPRHLVRRRGQEARLRCSPMKGHSHVYWYRQLPEEGLKFMVYLQKENIIDESGMPKERFSAEFPKEGPSILRIQQVVRGDSAAYFCASSPAGSPNTQYFGPGTRLTVL.

V is TRBV27 and J is TRBJ2-5, with 8 bases identical to TRBD1. The CDR3 is 17 amino acids. Germline-derived CDR1 and CDR2 are MNHEY and SMNVEV (reference sequence). Trimming removed 2 bases from V and 0 bases from J; junction bases left unmatched: 8. The CDR3 sequence is CASSLRTGIRYQETQYF. CDR3 coding DNA: TGTGCCAGCAGTTTAAGGACAGGGATTCGCTACCAAGAGACCCAGTACTTC.

This clone was recorded only once. The chain carries TRBV6-5 and TRBJ2-7, with 7 bases fitting TRBD2. Germline CDR1 and CDR2: MNHEY and SVGAGI. CDR3 length: 14 residues. V shed 6 bases and J 3 bases; nucleotides not matched to a gene: 8. CDR3 amino acids: CASRAAGAYYEQYF. DNA for the CDR3: TGTGCCAGCAGGGCGGCGGGAGCATACTACGAGCAGTACTTC.

V and J are TRBV19 and TRBJ1-5, with 7 positions matching TRBD1. V lost 1 base, J lost 2 bases, and 8 bases stayed unmatched. The V gene's germline CDR1 is LNHDA and CDR2 SQIVND (reference sequence). This CDR3 is 17 amino acids long. The chain's CDR3 is CASSIANDRAGNQPQHF. Here the CDR3 DNA reads TGTGCCAGTAGTATAGCCAATGACAGGGCTGGCAATCAGCCCCAGCATTTT.

The V and J genes are TRBV19 and TRBJ2-7; 9 nucleotides agree with TRBD1. The CDR3 extends over 15 amino acids. The V gene end was trimmed by 4 bases and the J gene end by 0 bases; junction bases not matched to a gene: 4. Germline loops: CDR1 LNHDA, CDR2 SQIVND (reference sequence). The CDR3 spells CASSTGTGNSYEQYF. The CDR3 DNA reads as TGTGCCAGTAGTACCGGGACAGGGAACTCCTACGAGCAGTACTTC.

V and J are TRBV4-1 and TRBJ2-1, with D hard to call. The CDR3 runs to 14 residues. Germline V lookup: CDR1 MGHRA, CDR2 YSYEKL. Trimming removed 6 bases from V and 6 bases from J, with 15 bases in between. This chain's CDR3 is CASSQPRGRNEQFF. DNA of the CDR3: TGCGCCAGCAGTCAACCTAGAGGTCGCAATGAGCAGTTCTTC.

V gene TRBV5-1 combines with J gene TRBJ2-7, with TRBD1 matching over 9 bases. The CDR3 extends over 13 amino acids. Germline CDR1 SGHRS, CDR2 YFSETQ. V was clipped by 4 bases and J by 3 bases; unmatched bases: 2. The CDR3 coding sequence is TGCGCCAGCAGCCTGACAGGGGGCTACGAGCAGTACTTC. Protein sequence: CASSLTGGYEQYF.

In DNA, the CDR3 is TGTGCCAGCAGACCCCTTAGCGGGAGGAGCTCCTACGAGCAGTACTTC. It encodes CASRPLSGRSSYEQYF. The chain has TRBV28 and TRBJ2-7; 10 bases map to TRBD2. Trimming took 6 bases from V and 0 from J; bases not matched to a gene: 8. There are 16 residues in the CDR3. Germline CDR1 reads MDHEN; CDR2 reads SYDVKM.

This clone appeared once. V is TRBV6-1 and J is TRBJ2-1; 8 nucleotides agree with TRBD2. The CDR3 is 13 residues long. After removal of 11 bases from V and 3 bases from J, the junction contained 6 bases not matched to a gene. Germline CDR1 MNHNS, CDR2 SASEGT. CDR3 region: CAGGGGFYNEQFF. CDR3 DNA: TGTGCCGGGGGCGGGGGGTTCTACAATGAGCAGTTCTTC.

V gene TRBV7-2 combines with J gene TRBJ1-1, with a possible D match to TRBD1 (6 bases). The CDR3 consists of 14 residues. The V and J ends lost 5 bases and 5 bases respectively, with 15 bases between them. Germline assignment: CDR1 SGHTA and CDR2 FQGNSA. The CDR3 coding sequence is TGTGCCAGCAGCGGACAGAGGTCACGGACTGAAGCTTTCTTT. Encoded protein: CASSGQRSRTEAFF.

This chain connects TRBV9 to TRBJ2-7, with 9 bases lining up with TRBD2. The CDR3 extends over 15 amino acids. Germline assignment: CDR1 SGDLS and CDR2 YYNGEE. Trimming took 0 bases from V and 3 from J; bases not matched to a gene: 4. Here the CDR3 reads CASSVDSGRIYEQYF. CDR3 nucleotide sequence: TGTGCCAGCAGCGTAGATAGCGGGAGAATCTACGAGCAGTACTTC. Variable domain in full (rest from reference TRBV9 and TRBJ2-7): DSGVTQTPKHLITATGQRVTLRCSPRSGDLSVYWYQQSLDQGLQFLIQYYNGEERAKGNILERFSAQQFPDLHSELNLSSLELGDSALYFCASSVDSGRIYEQYFGPGTRLTVT.

The J gene is TRBJ2-5, the V gene TRBV11-2, with TRBD2 identical over 7 bases. The CDR3 consists of 14 residues. Unmatched junction bases numbered 5, after V lost 3 bases and J lost 4 bases. CDR1 is SGHAT and CDR2 is FQNNGV in the germline V gene. The CDR3 spells CASSFRTRSETQYF. CDR3 nucleotide sequence: TGTGCCAGCAGCTTCCGGACTAGATCAGAGACCCAGTACTTC.

The chain employs TRBV4-3 and TRBJ2-3; D ambiguous. The germline V gene has CDR1 LGHNA and CDR2 YSLEER. With 0 bases removed from V and 5 bases from J, the gap between germline ends came to 9 bases. This CDR3 contains 14 residues. DNA of the CDR3: TGCGCCAGCAGCCAAGATCTTTATCGAGATACGCAGTATTTT. Translated, it gives CASSQDLYRDTQYF.

V gene TRBV5-1 combines with J gene TRBJ2-1; possible D gene TRBD2, 6 bases. V lost 4 bases to trimming and J lost 9 bases, with 20 bases between them. The V gene's germline CDR1 is SGHRS and CDR2 YFSETQ. The CDR3 has 15 residues. The CDR3 is CASSLMGGSGGEQFF. In DNA form, the CDR3 reads TGCGCCAGCAGCCTAATGGGAGGATCGGGCGGTGAGCAGTTCTTC.

The chain carries TRBV9 and TRBJ1-2; TRBD1 matches at 8 bases. The germline V gene has CDR1 SGDLS and CDR2 YYNGEE. J gave up 5 bases and V 4 bases, and 10 bases lay outside the gene matches. The CDR3 is made up of 15 amino acids. CDR3 region: CASSPEQGAVYGYTF. The CDR3 nucleotides are TGTGCCAGCAGCCCCGAGCAGGGGGCCGTGTATGGCTACACCTTC.

The gene calls are TRBV5-4 and TRBJ2-3; D might be TRBD2 (6 bases). The ends were cut back, 0 bases at V and 1 base at J, with 12 bases in the middle. CDR1 and CDR2 (germline): SGHNT, YYREEE (reference sequence). This CDR3 is built from 16 residues. The CDR3 nucleotides are TGTGCCAGCAGCTTGGTACTGTCGGGGGGCACAGATACGCAGTATTTT. Its protein is CASSLVLSGGTDTQYF.

The rearrangement links TRBV7-8 to TRBJ2-2, with 11 bases aligning to TRBD1. Germline assignment: CDR1 SGHVS and CDR2 FQNEAQ. V lost 4 bases, J lost 5 bases, and 3 bases stayed unmatched. The CDR3 totals 15 residues. CDR3 protein: CASSSRDRGTGELFF. Here the CDR3 DNA reads TGTGCCAGCAGCTCGAGGGACAGGGGGACCGGGGAGCTGTTTTTT.

The chain uses TRBV7-6 and TRBJ2-1; D unresolved. Germline V lookup: CDR1 SGHVS, CDR2 FNYEAQ. This CDR3 is built from 15 residues. Trimming pared 1 base from V and 4 bases from J, leaving 11 bases between. Here the CDR3 DNA reads TGTGCCAGCAGCTTAGTTGCAGACTCGTACAATGAGCAGTTCTTC. This translates into CASSLVADSYNEQFF. The whole variable domain, remainder taken from reference TRBV7-6 and TRBJ2-1, is GAGVSQSPRYKVTKRGQDVALRCDPISGHVSLYWYRQALGQGPEFLTYFNYEAQQDKSGLPNDRFSAERPEGSISTLTIQRTEQRDSAMYRCASSLVADSYNEQFFGPGTRLTVL.

The V and J genes are TRBV7-2 and TRBJ2-5, with unresolved D. Germline V gene lookup returns CDR1 SGHTA and CDR2 FQGNSA. CDR3 length: 14 residues. Trimming cost V 2 bases and J 1 base, with 8 bases left between them. The CDR3 DNA reads as TGTGCCAGCAGCTTATCTAAGCCCCAAGAGACCCAGTACTTC. It codes for CASSLSKPQETQYF.

V and J are TRBV5-1 and TRBJ2-7, with 7 bases identical to TRBD2. Losses at the gene ends were 5 bases for V and 2 bases for J; bases not matched to a gene: 10. In germline, CDR1 is SGHRS, CDR2 YFSETQ. The CDR3 length is 15 residues. CDR3 residues: CASSTGLAETYEQYF. The CDR3 coding sequence is TGCGCCAGCAGTACGGGGCTAGCGGAGACCTACGAGCAGTACTTC. Full variable domain (outside the CDR3, taken from reference TRBV5-1 and TRBJ2-7): KAGVTQTPRYLIKTRGQQVTLSCSPISGHRSVSWYQQTPGQGLQFLFEYFSETQRNKGNFPGRFSGRQFSNSRSEMNVSTLELGDSALYLCASSTGLAETYEQYFGPGTRLTVT.

The rearrangement joins TRBV7-2 to TRBJ1-4; D is ambiguous. This CDR3 has 15 amino acids. The ends were cut back, 0 bases at V and 0 bases at J, with 5 bases in the middle. The germline V gene has CDR1 SGHTA and CDR2 FQGNSA. CDR3 loop: CASSLAQTTNEKLFF. DNA for the CDR3: TGTGCCAGCAGCTTAGCGCAGACAACTAATGAAAAACTGTTTTTT.

CDR3: CATSGYLVGQLKNIQYF. The CDR3 DNA sequence: TGTGCCACCAGCGGCTACCTTGTGGGCCAGCTAAAAAACATTCAGTACTTC. The genes are TRBV15 and TRBJ2-4; no definite D call. Germline-derived CDR1 and CDR2 are LNHNV and YYDKDF (reference sequence). Trimming cost V 5 bases and J 4 bases, with 21 bases left between them. The CDR3 spans 17 residues.